The clone carrying this TCR beta chain was observed once. This entry belongs to a study of blood T cell repertoires in COVID-19. The overall study: Samples representing acute and convalescent COVID-19 were sourced from the United States, Italy and Spain. Sources were T cells, B-cell-depleted T cells, or PBMCs; the material itself was cDNA or gDNA.

Original processing notes: Amplification of reference gene primers provided the estimated nucleated cell counts. The method was immunoSEQ multiplex PCR; TCRdb's version includes in-frame clones alone and lacks a portion of them. V, J and clone size are taken as reported in that table, and D and trimming were inferred from the DNA itself. Of roughly 320,000 clones in the sample, more than 80% were seen once. CDR1 and CDR2 from the germline V gene are DFQATT and SNEGSKA (reference sequence). V gave up 3 bases and J gave up 0 bases, with 12 bases separating them. This CDR3 region has 16 residues. This clonotype originated in a woman between 50 and 59 years old with COVID-19, enrolled during active disease. J is TRBJ2-6 and V is TRBV20-1; possibly TRBD1 for D (5 bases). Sequenced sample: peripheral blood. This chain's CDR3 is CSASPTGSSGANVLTF. The DNA of the CDR3 is TGCAGTGCTAGTCCAACAGGTTCCTCTGGGGCCAACGTCCTGACTTTC.